The 10 T cell receptor beta chains reported below all come from one sample, sequenced in a study of OX40 agonist ivuxolimab in advanced cancers. The repertoire was sequenced with immunoSEQ multiplex PCR; TCRdb's copy has only in-frame clones and lacks some. Altogether over 95,000 clones are present, about 91% being singletons, with the ten largest covering 0.25% to 0.35%. The sample in question was CD4+ or CD8+ T cells sorted from blood, obtained in a trial of the OX40 agonist ivuxolimab. These receptors all stem from an adult with an advanced solid tumor such as melanoma, head and neck, liver or kidney cancer.

This clone has only one observation. The chain has TRBV7-3 and TRBJ2-7; possibly TRBD2 for D (5 bases). Germline-derived CDR1 and CDR2 are SGHTA and FQGTGA. Trimming left V 2 bases short and J 4 bases short, with 15 bases between. The CDR3 has 15 amino acids. The CDR3 protein is CASSLEGQRRYEQYF. CDR3 bases: TGTGCCAGCAGCTTAGAGGGCCAGCGAAGGTACGAGCAGTACTTC.

V and J are TRBV27 and TRBJ2-3; 13 bases map to TRBD2. This CDR3 is built from 19 residues. The germline V gene has CDR1 MNHEY and CDR2 SMNVEV (reference sequence). The V gene end was trimmed by 4 bases and the J gene end by 0 bases; junction bases not matched to a gene: 10. The CDR3 spells CASSSLGGLAGISTDTQYF. Here the CDR3 DNA reads TGTGCCAGCAGTTCCCTCGGGGGACTAGCGGGGATTAGCACAGATACGCAGTATTTT.

In DNA, the CDR3 is TGTGCCAGCAGTCATCCCGGGACAGGGTCCAATGAGCAGTTCTTC. Its protein is CASSHPGTGSNEQFF. The rearrangement links TRBV6-6 to TRBJ2-1; TRBD1 agrees at 9 bases. This CDR3 is built from 15 residues. Germline assignment: CDR1 MNHNY and CDR2 SVGAGI (reference sequence). V gave up 5 bases and J gave up 6 bases; unmatched junction bases: 8.

J is TRBJ2-1 and V is TRBV11-2, with 7 bases matching TRBD2. This CDR3 spans 15 amino acids. Per the germline V gene, CDR1 is SGHAT and CDR2 is FQNNGV. V dropped 2 bases and J dropped 2; count of bases not matched to a gene: 3. Written as DNA, the CDR3 is TGTGCCAGCAGCTTAAGGACTAGGCCCTACAATGAGCAGTTCTTC. It is translated as CASSLRTRPYNEQFF.

The genes are TRBV7-2 and TRBJ1-5, with 9 bases identical to TRBD1. Germline assignment: CDR1 SGHTA and CDR2 FQGNSA. CDR3 length: 16 residues. V lost 5 bases to trimming and J lost 4 bases; unmatched junction nucleotides: 9. CDR3 bases: TGTGCCAGCAGCCCCTGGGGGGGACAGGGAAATCAGCCCCAGCATTTT. Protein sequence: CASSPWGGQGNQPQHF.

This clone was seen just once. This sample includes further DNA sequences coding for the same CDR3. The chain links TRBV7-2 to TRBJ2-5; D call uncertain. The germline CDR1 and CDR2 sequences are SGHTA and FQGNSA. The V end lost 1 base, the J end lost 4 bases, and 7 bases lay between the germline ends. This CDR3 region has 13 residues. The chain's CDR3 is CASSLGQGETQYF. The CDR3 nucleotides are TGTGCCAGCAGCTTAGGGCAAGGAGAGACCCAGTACTTC.

The chain uses TRBV7-4 and TRBJ2-2; TRBD2 matches 9 bases. The CDR3 runs 16 residues. V lost 1 base and J lost 2; bases outside the gene matches: 2. The germline CDR1 and CDR2 sequences are SGHVT and SQSDAQ. This CDR3 reads CASSLGTSENTGELFF. CDR3 DNA: TGTGCCAGCAGCTTAGGGACTAGCGAAAACACCGGGGAGCTGTTTTTT.

This chain uses TRBV28 with TRBJ1-5, with a tentative D call TRBD1 (6 bases). V was shortened by 3 bases and J by 8 bases, with 14 bases between the two germline ends. CDR3 size: 14 residues. Germline V gene data show CDR1 as MDHEN and CDR2 as SYDVKM. In DNA form, the CDR3 reads TGTGCCAGCAGTTTGGGGCACAGGGACAAGCCCCAGCATTTT. Translating it yields CASSLGHRDKPQHF.

This clone appeared once. The J gene is TRBJ1-6, the V gene TRBV4-2, with a weak D call TRBD1 (6 bases). The CDR3 length is 12 residues. The V gene lost 4 bases and the J gene lost 9 bases, with 7 bases spanning the gap. The germline gives CDR1 LGHNA, CDR2 YNFKEQ. Here the CDR3 reads CASSPTGSPLHF. DNA for the CDR3: TGTGCCAGCAGCCCGACAGGTTCACCCCTCCACTTT.

V gene TRBV7-3 combines with J gene TRBJ2-4, with TRBD1 as a possible D gene (7 bases). This CDR3 is built from 13 residues. Trimming took 4 bases from V and 8 from J, leaving 12 bases between them. Germline CDR1 SGHTA, CDR2 FQGTGA. In DNA form, the CDR3 reads TGTGCCAGCAGCTGGGTCAGGGGGGACATTCAGTACTTC. Its translation: CASSWVRGDIQYF.